The 14 T cell receptor beta chains below all came from one sample that was sequenced in a study of T cell clusters in autoimmune cytopenias. TRB amplification used around 0.25 ug of peripheral blood genomic DNA. One tube held mixed TRB-A and TRB-B primer pools for touch-down PCR. TCRdb reprocessed the multiplex PCR reads, with one entry per CDR3 protein and no DNA. The specimen's table records roughly 2,500 distinct CDR3 sequences. These data were likewise used in another study, on T cell repertoires in aging, cancer and after chemotherapy.

The sample consisted of peripheral blood. The receptors here all came from a human donor with an autoimmune cytopenia or autoimmune hepatitis (not recorded which).

This chain joins TRBV19 and TRBJ1-4; TCRdb names TRBD1, which stays unverified in the absence of DNA. Germline lookup yields CDR1 LNHDA and CDR2 SQIVND (reference sequence). The CDR3 contains 19 residues. The CDR3 is CASSTDAGTGYATNEKLFF.

The chain is built from TRBV2 and TRBJ1-1; the TRBD1 assignment by TCRdb is unverifiable without DNA. The CDR3 is 16 amino acids. Germline-derived CDR1 and CDR2 are SNHLY and FYNNEI. CDR3: CASSMRQGAGDTEAFF.

The V and J genes are TRBV6-6 and TRBJ1-5; checking the TCRdb D call of TRBD1 is not possible without DNA. The CDR3 loop spans 15 amino acids. Germline V gene data show CDR1 as MNHNY and CDR2 as SVGAGI (reference sequence). The CDR3 loop is CASSYSMGGGQPQHF.

This clonotype ranks as medium-sized (0.01 to 0.1%) in terms of frequency. This chain links TRBV27 with TRBJ1-6; TCRdb names TRBD1, which stays unverified in the absence of DNA. Germline CDR1 and CDR2: MNHEY and SMNVEV (reference sequence). The CDR3 loop spans 13 amino acids. The CDR3 protein is CASAWGLNSPLHF.

The J gene is TRBJ1-2, the V gene TRBV5-6; the D call of TRBD1 rests on TCRdb alone, since no DNA is present to check it. CDR1 is SGHDT, CDR2 YYEEEE, per germline. This CDR3 comprises 16 residues. The CDR3 loop reads CASSFIPREWSYGYTF.

The rearrangement links TRBV13 to TRBJ1-3; with no DNA, the TCRdb D assignment of TRBD1 cannot be verified. The CDR3 is 15 amino acids. CDR1 PRHDT and CDR2 FYEKMQ come from the germline V gene (reference sequence). The CDR3 here is CASSHPTGSGNTIYF.

This chain connects TRBV6-5 to TRBJ2-3; TCRdb picks TRBD1, but there is no DNA to check that call. The germline gives CDR1 MNHEY, CDR2 SVGAGI. The CDR3 loop spans 16 amino acids. The CDR3 is CASSARGGGSTDTQYF.

The chain uses TRBV27 and TRBJ2-2. Germline assignment: CDR1 MNHEY and CDR2 SMNVEV (reference sequence). The CDR3 has 14 residues. The CDR3 reads CASSFTVNTGELFF.

The chain couples TRBV6-5 to TRBJ1-2; no DNA is available, so the TRBD1 call from TCRdb remains unchecked. Germline CDR1 and CDR2: MNHEY and SVGAGI. This CDR3 is 14 amino acids long. The CDR3 loop reads CASSYLGTGGDYTF.

The V and J genes are TRBV10-3 and TRBJ1-1. The CDR3 is made up of 15 amino acids. Germline assignment: CDR1 ENHRY and CDR2 SYGVKD. This CDR3 reads CAISESADLNTEAFF.

This clonotype is classed as medium-sized by frequency. The genes are TRBV5-6 and TRBJ2-2; checking the TCRdb D call of TRBD2 is not possible without DNA. Germline CDR1 is SGHDT and CDR2 is YYEEEE. The CDR3 has 17 residues. The CDR3 reads CASSLASGRARTGELFF.

The chain uses TRBV18 and TRBJ2-3; absent DNA, TCRdb's TRBD1 call cannot be checked. CDR1 and CDR2 from the germline V gene are KGHSH and LQKENI. The CDR3 is 17 amino acids. This chain's CDR3 is CASSPLASTGVGDTQYF.

J is TRBJ1-1 and V is TRBV9; TCRdb lists TRBD1, though no DNA is available to test this call. Germline lookup yields CDR1 SGDLS and CDR2 YYNGEE. CDR3 size: 15 residues. The CDR3 spells CASSEGTGANTEAFF. Filled out from reference TRBV9 and TRBJ1-1, the complete variable domain reads DSGVTQTPKHLITATGQRVTLRCSPRSGDLSVYWYQQSLDQGLQFLIQYYNGEERAKGNILERFSAQQFPDLHSELNLSSLELGDSALYFCASSEGTGANTEAFFGQGTRLTVV.

Judged by frequency, this clonotype is large (0.1 to 1%). The V call is TRBV19, the J call TRBJ2-2. This CDR3 is 14 amino acids long. Germline CDR1 is LNHDA and CDR2 is SQIVND (reference sequence). CDR3 loop: CASSIHTSGGELFF.